This entry features one T cell receptor (beta chain) sequence. Its antigen is unidentified. The CDR3 is made up of 14 amino acids. The germline V gene encodes CDR1 MNHNY and CDR2 SVGAGI (reference sequence). Trimming removed 5 bases from V and 6 bases from J; junction bases left unmatched: 9. This specimen comes from a study of long-term antiretroviral therapy in people with HIV. Findings and caveats of the study: HIV repertoires covered narrower CDR3 length ranges than controls did.

Sampling of each donor yielded at least one pre-ART PBMC sample and at least two post-ART PBMC samples. Survey-level resolution applied to immunoSEQ assay v3.0. Sequencing was directed toward about 40,000-55,000 T-cell genomes in each sample. Generated by immunoSEQ multiplex PCR, the TCRdb table keeps only in-frame clones and is missing some. The sample includes about 30,000 clones, around 80% seen only once; the top ten take about 9.3%. V is TRBV6-6 and J is TRBJ1-1; 7 bases match TRBD1. The sequence was obtained from a man younger than 30 with HIV. The sequencing used unsorted PBMCs, collected 1.5 years before starting antiretroviral therapy. Here the CDR3 DNA reads TGTGCCAGCAGTCCGACAGGGAATTCGGCTGAAGCTTTCTTT. Translated, it gives CASSPTGNSAEAFF.